This is a list of T cell receptor beta chains from one sample in a study of PD-1 blockade in classical Hodgkin lymphoma. Measured with immunoSEQ multiplex PCR; TCRdb has only the in-frame clones, and not every one. The data hold tens of thousands of clones, with around 80% observed a single time. The sequencing here drew on peripheral blood mononuclear cells (PBMCs), taken before the fourth cycle of nivolumab. The origin of the receptors is a human donor with classical Hodgkin lymphoma. Each CDR3 is given with its conserved first and last residue.

CDR3 length: 14; V gene: TRBV11-2; CDR3 protein: CASTYRTANYEQYF
CDR3 length: 15; V gene: TRBV19; CDR3 protein: CASHTGGTGNQPQHF
CDR3 length: 13; V gene: TRBV7-2; CDR3 protein: CASSRSLGYEQYF
CDR3 length: 15; V gene: TRBV6-5; CDR3 protein: CASSYGQGFRSPLHF
CDR3 length: 15; V gene: TRBV27; CDR3 protein: CASSTNRGRGNEQFF
CDR3 length: 16; V gene: TRBV28; CDR3 protein: CASSLSWTGGRVTQYF
CDR3 length: 14; V gene: TRBV2; CDR3 protein: CASSEGPVPYGYTF
CDR3 length: 16; V gene: TRBV7-2; CDR3 protein: CASSLFSGTPSGELFF
CDR3 length: 17; V gene: TRBV4-2; CDR3 protein: CASSQEGGQAYNSPLHF
CDR3 length: 13; V gene: TRBV27; CDR3 protein: CASSAAGWAAQHF
CDR3 length: 14; V gene: TRBV30; CDR3 protein: CAHGGGTSNQPQHF
CDR3 length: 14; V gene: TRBV4-2; CDR3 protein: CASSSRDRWETQYF
CDR3 length: 15; V gene: TRBV7-9; CDR3 protein: CASSLGVSGGFGYTF
CDR3 length: 15; V gene: TRBV11-2; CDR3 protein: CASSLAHGPSNEQFF
CDR3 length: 14; V gene: TRBV7-8; CDR3 protein: CASSLLRTGAEQYF
CDR3 length: 14; V gene: TRBV14; CDR3 protein: CASSQEEASYEQYF
CDR3 length: 15; V gene: TRBV19; CDR3 protein: CASSAQLAGSYEQYF
CDR3 length: 12; V gene: TRBV6-5; CDR3 protein: CALGLPGYEQYF
CDR3 length: 11; V gene: TRBV6-5; CDR3 protein: CALGMGETQYF
CDR3 length: 14; V gene: TRBV28; CDR3 protein: CASSKTGRWYGQYF
CDR3 length: 15; V gene: TRBV5-1; CDR3 protein: CASSLAGQIQETQYF
CDR3 length: 16; V gene: TRBV6-6; CDR3 protein: CASSPGQRLAKNIQYF
CDR3 length: 15; V gene: TRBV6-6; CDR3 protein: CASSSSGGAFEEQYF
CDR3 length: 16; V gene: TRBV19; CDR3 protein: CASTSGSMAGANVLTF
CDR3 length: 13; V gene: TRBV6-5; CDR3 protein: CASRLTFDTEAFF